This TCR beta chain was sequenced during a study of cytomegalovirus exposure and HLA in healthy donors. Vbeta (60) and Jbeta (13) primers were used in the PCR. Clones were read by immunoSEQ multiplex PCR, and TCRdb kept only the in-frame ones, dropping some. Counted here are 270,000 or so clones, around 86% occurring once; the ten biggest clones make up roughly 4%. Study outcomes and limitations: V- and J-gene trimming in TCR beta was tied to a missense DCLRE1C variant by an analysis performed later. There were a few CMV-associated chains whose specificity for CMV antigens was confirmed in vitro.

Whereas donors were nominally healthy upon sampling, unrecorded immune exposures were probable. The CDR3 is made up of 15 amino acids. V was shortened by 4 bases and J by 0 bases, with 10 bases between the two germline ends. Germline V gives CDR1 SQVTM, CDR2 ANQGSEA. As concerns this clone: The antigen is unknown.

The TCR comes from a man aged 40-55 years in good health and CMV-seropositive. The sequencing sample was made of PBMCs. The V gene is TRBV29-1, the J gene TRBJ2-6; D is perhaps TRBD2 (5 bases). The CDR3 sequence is CSVVALSSGANVLTF. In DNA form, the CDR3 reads TGCAGCGTTGTAGCGCTTAGCTCTGGGGCCAACGTCCTGACTTTC. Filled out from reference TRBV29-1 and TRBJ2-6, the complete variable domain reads SAVISQKPSRDICQRGTSLTIQCQVDSQVTMMFWYRQQPGQSLTLIATANQGSEATYESGFVIDKFPISRPNLTFSTLTVSNMSPEDSSIYLCSVVALSSGANVLTFGAGSRLTVL.